These 13 T cell receptor beta chains were all obtained from the same sample, sequenced in a study of shared clonotypes between healthy human individuals. Method: immunoSEQ multiplex PCR; TCRdb's copy keeps in-frame clones and lacks some. The sample lists about 330,000 clones, roughly 87% occurring once. Sequenced input: memory CD8+ T cells sorted from blood. Described subset: CD45RO+ cells pooled with CCR7-negative TemRA cells. These receptors originate from a young man in good health.

The rearrangement links TRBV28 to TRBJ1-2; D not certain. V gave up 2 bases and J gave up 8 bases, with 24 bases separating them. This CDR3 is built from 17 residues. CDR1 and CDR2 (germline): MDHEN, SYDVKM. Here the CDR3 DNA reads TGTGCCAGCAGTTTAACCGGTCGTGGCGGAGTCTACTTCGGCTACACCTTC. This translates into CASSLTGRGGVYFGYTF.

The J gene is TRBJ2-7, the V gene TRBV9, with D perhaps being TRBD1 or TRBD2 (6 bases each). The CDR3 extends over 15 amino acids. V shed 4 bases and J shed 2 bases, with 16 bases lying between them. Germline loops: CDR1 SGDLS, CDR2 YYNGEE. CDR3 coding DNA: TGTGCCAGCAGCCCGGGCGGGACAACTACCTACGAGCAGTACTTC. Translation gives CASSPGGTTTYEQYF.

This clone came up a few times. V is TRBV29-1 and J is TRBJ2-7, with D unclear. Per germline, CDR1 SQVTM and CDR2 ANQGSEA. Trimming removed 4 bases from V and 0 bases from J, with 7 bases in between. CDR3 length: 12 amino acids. The CDR3 is CSVATHSYEQYF. CDR3 DNA sequence: TGCAGCGTTGCTACACACTCCTACGAGCAGTACTTC.

The chain combines TRBV28 with TRBJ2-2; 8 nucleotides agree with TRBD2. CDR3 length: 17 residues. The germline V gene has CDR1 MDHEN and CDR2 SYDVKM. Trimming at V came to 3 bases and at J to 1 base, leaving 7 bases not matched to a gene. The CDR3 protein is CASSFTFTSGNTGELFF. The CDR3, as DNA: TGTGCCAGCAGTTTCACGTTTACTAGCGGGAACACCGGGGAGCTGTTTTTT. The whole variable domain, filled in from reference TRBV28 and TRBJ2-2, reads DVKVTQSSRYLVKRTGEKVFLECVQDMDHENMFWYRQDPGLGLRLIYFSYDVKMKEKGDIPEGYSVSREKKERFSLILESASTNQTSMYLCASSFTFTSGNTGELFFGEGSRLTVL.

The gene calls are TRBV2 and TRBJ1-2; D remains ambiguous. This CDR3 spans 14 amino acids. Germline loops: CDR1 SNHLY, CDR2 FYNNEI. V was pared by 5 bases and J by 4 bases, with 14 bases between. CDR3 loop: CASSSDTASYGYTF. DNA for the CDR3: TGTGCCAGCAGTTCTGACACCGCGAGCTATGGCTACACCTTC.

V and J are TRBV29-1 and TRBJ1-2; D uncertain. Germline CDR1 is SQVTM and CDR2 is ANQGSEA. The CDR3 length is 13 residues. V was pared by 0 bases and J by 3 bases, with 8 bases between. CDR3 sequence (DNA): TGCAGCGTTGAAGACTCAAGCTACTATGGCTACACCTTC. Translating gives CSVEDSSYYGYTF.

This rearrangement joins TRBV7-8 to TRBJ1-2; TRBD1 is a possible D gene (5 bases). Trimming removed 1 base from V and 5 bases from J, with 14 bases in between. This CDR3 region has 15 residues. Germline lookup yields CDR1 SGHVS and CDR2 FQNEAQ. CDR3 coding DNA: TGTGCCAGCAGCTTAGTACCGGGGGGAGTATATGGCTACACCTTC. This translates into CASSLVPGGVYGYTF.

The rearrangement links TRBV27 to TRBJ1-2; TRBD1 matches at 8 bases. The V gene's germline CDR1 is MNHEY and CDR2 SMNVEV (reference sequence). V dropped 0 bases and J dropped 2; count of bases not matched to a gene: 5. The CDR3 is 16 amino acids. The chain's CDR3 is CASSLSGGDRNYGYTF. The CDR3 DNA follows: TGTGCCAGCAGTTTATCGGGTGGGGACAGGAACTATGGCTACACCTTC.

This chain uses TRBV28 with TRBJ1-5; the match to TRBD1 covers 9 bases. Germline values: CDR1 MDHEN, CDR2 SYDVKM. The CDR3 is 13 residues long. The V and J ends lost 8 bases and 6 bases, in that order; junction bases with no gene match: 5. CDR3 coding DNA: TGTGCCAGCTACACAGGGGGCGGTCAGCCCCAGCATTTT. This codes for CASYTGGGQPQHF.

This rearrangement joins TRBV2 to TRBJ2-5; the D gene is possibly TRBD1 (5 bases). Germline CDR1 and CDR2: SNHLY and FYNNEI. Trimming removed 7 bases from V and 2 bases from J, with 8 bases in between. The CDR3 is made up of 12 amino acids. The CDR3 DNA follows: TGTGCCAGCATCAACAGGCAAGAGACCCAGTACTTC. Its protein product is CASINRQETQYF.

This clone appeared a single time. The chain employs TRBV7-3 and TRBJ2-2; D is uncertain. The germline V and J ends were trimmed by 0 bases and 5 bases, with 13 bases remaining between them. The CDR3 has 16 amino acids. Germline assignment: CDR1 SGHTA and CDR2 FQGTGA. The CDR3 sequence is CASSLTWAQSTGELFF. DNA of the CDR3: TGTGCCAGCAGCTTAACGTGGGCGCAAAGTACCGGGGAGCTGTTTTTT.

The chain employs TRBV6-5 and TRBJ2-3; TRBD2 is a possible D gene (6 bases). V lost 0 bases, J lost 10 bases, and 17 bases lay in between. The CDR3 loop spans 15 amino acids. Germline V CDR1 and CDR2: MNHEY, SVGAGI. The CDR3 here is CASSYSGDSSFSQYF. In DNA form, the CDR3 reads TGTGCCAGCAGTTACTCGGGGGACTCAAGTTTTTCGCAGTATTTT.

V and J are TRBV2 and TRBJ2-1; 7 nucleotides match TRBD2. Trimming removed 8 bases from V and 4 bases from J; junction bases left unmatched: 8. This CDR3 has 14 residues. Germline CDR1 is SNHLY and CDR2 is FYNNEI. The CDR3 reads CASLRGGGYNEQFF. The CDR3 DNA reads TGTGCCAGCCTTCGGGGCGGGGGTTACAATGAGCAGTTCTTC.